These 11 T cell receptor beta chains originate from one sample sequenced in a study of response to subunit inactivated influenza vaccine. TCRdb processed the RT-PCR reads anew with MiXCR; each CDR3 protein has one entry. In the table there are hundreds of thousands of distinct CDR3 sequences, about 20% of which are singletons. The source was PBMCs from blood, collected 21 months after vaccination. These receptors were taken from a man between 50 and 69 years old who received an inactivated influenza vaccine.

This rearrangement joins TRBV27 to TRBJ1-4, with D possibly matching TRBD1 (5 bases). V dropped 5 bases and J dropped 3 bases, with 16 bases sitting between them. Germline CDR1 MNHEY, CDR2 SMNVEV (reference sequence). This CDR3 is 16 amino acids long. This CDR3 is CASSPAGLGANEKLFF. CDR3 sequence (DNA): TGTGCCAGCAGTCCCGCCGGGCTGGGGGCTAATGAAAAACTGTTTTTT.

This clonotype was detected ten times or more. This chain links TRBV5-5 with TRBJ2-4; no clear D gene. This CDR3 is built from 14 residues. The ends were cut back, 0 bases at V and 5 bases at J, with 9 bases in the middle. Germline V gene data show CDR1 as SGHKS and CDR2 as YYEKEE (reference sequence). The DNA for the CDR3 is TGTGCCAGCAGCTTGGGGGCACCAGAAAACATTCAGTACTTC. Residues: CASSLGAPENIQYF.

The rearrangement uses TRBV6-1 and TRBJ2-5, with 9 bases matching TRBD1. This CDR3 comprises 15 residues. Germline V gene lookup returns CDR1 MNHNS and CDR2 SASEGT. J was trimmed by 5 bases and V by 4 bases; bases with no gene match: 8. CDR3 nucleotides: TGTGCCAGCAGTGGCCGACAGGGGGTAGGGGAGACCCAGTACTTC. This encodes CASSGRQGVGETQYF.

CDR3 DNA: TGTGCCAGCAGCGTAGAGTCTAGCGGGGGGCTCCTTACCAGCACAGATACGCAGTATTTT. This encodes CASSVESSGGLLTSTDTQYF. The gene calls are TRBV9 and TRBJ2-3, with 11 bases fitting TRBD2. Trimming at V came to 0 bases and at J to 0 bases, leaving 12 bases not matched to a gene. This CDR3 has 20 amino acids. The germline V gene encodes CDR1 SGDLS and CDR2 YYNGEE.

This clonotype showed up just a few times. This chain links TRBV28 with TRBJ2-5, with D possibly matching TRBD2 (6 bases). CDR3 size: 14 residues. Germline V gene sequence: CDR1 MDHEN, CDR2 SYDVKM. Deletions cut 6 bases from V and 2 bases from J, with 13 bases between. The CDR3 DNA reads TGTGCCAGCAGCCAACTGCGGGAACAAGAGACCCAGTACTTC. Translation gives CASSQLREQETQYF.

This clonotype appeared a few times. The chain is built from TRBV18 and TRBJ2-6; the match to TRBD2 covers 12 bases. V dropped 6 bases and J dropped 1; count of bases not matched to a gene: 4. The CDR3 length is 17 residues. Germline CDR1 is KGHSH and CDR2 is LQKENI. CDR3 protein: CASSRTSGVSGANVLTF. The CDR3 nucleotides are TGTGCCAGCTCGAGGACTAGCGGGGTGTCTGGGGCCAACGTCCTGACTTTC.

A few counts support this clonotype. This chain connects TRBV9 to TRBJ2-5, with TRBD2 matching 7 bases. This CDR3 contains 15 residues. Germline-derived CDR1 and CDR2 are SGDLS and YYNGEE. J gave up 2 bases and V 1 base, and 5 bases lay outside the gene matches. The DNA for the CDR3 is TGTGCCAGCAGCGTAACAAGCGGGGTGCAAGAGACCCAGTACTTC. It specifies CASSVTSGVQETQYF. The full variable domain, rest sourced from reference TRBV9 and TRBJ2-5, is DSGVTQTPKHLITATGQRVTLRCSPRSGDLSVYWYQQSLDQGLQFLIQYYNGEERAKGNILERFSAQQFPDLHSELNLSSLELGDSALYFCASSVTSGVQETQYFGPGTRLLVL.

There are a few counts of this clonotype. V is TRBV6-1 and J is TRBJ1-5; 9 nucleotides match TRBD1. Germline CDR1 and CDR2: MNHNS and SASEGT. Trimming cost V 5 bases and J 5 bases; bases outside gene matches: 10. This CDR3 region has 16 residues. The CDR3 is CASSRLPGQGDQPQHF. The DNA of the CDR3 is TGTGCCAGCAGTAGATTACCGGGACAGGGAGATCAGCCCCAGCATTTT.

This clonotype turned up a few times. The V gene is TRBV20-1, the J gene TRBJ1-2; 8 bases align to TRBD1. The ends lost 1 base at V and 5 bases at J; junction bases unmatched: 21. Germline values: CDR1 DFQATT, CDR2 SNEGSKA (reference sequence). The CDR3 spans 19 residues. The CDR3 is CSARVLGQGARGRQYGYTF. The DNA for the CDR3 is TGCAGTGCTAGAGTCCTCGGCCAGGGGGCGCGTGGCAGGCAATATGGCTACACCTTC.

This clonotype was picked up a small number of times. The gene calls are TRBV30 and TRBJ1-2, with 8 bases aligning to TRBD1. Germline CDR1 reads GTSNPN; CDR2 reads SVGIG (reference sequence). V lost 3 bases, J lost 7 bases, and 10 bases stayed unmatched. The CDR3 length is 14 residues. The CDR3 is CAWRLTGGLGGYTF. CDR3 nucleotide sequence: TGTGCCTGGAGACTTACAGGGGGATTAGGTGGCTACACCTTC.

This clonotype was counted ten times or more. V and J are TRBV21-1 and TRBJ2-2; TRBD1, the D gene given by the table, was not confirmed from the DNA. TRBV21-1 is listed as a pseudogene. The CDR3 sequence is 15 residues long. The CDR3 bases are TGTGCCAGCAGTCGGGACAGAAAATACACCGGGGAGCTGTTTTTT. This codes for CASSRDRKYTGELFF.